Shown below are 26 T cell receptor beta chains from a single sample sequenced in a study of T-cell reconstitution after alpha-beta-depleted transplantation in children. TCRbeta library preparation incorporated unique molecular identifiers. TCRdb reprocessed the PCR reads via MiXCR and lists one record per CDR3 protein. The sample records about 540,000 distinct CDR3 sequences, roughly 18% being singletons. Sequenced material: PBMCs from the stem cell graft donor, taken from the stem cell graft. Receptors were obtained from a human donor who donated a stem cell graft to a child with acute lymphoblastic leukemia.

This clonotype appeared a few times. The J gene is TRBJ1-2, the V gene TRBV27; the D is unclear. The CDR3 is 16 residues long. Trimming took off 3 bases at V and 4 bases at J, with 18 bases between the two ends. Germline CDR1 is MNHEY and CDR2 is SMNVEV (reference sequence). The CDR3 DNA reads as TGTGCCAGCAGTTTCGGAGACCGGTCCTTCCCCTATGGCTACACCTTC. This encodes CASSFGDRSFPYGYTF.

In its sample, this clonotype was seen many times. The CDR3 nucleotides are TGCAGCGCCAGGACACTCTATGGCTACACCTTC. Translation: CSARTLYGYTF. This chain joins TRBV29-1 and TRBJ1-2, with D perhaps TRBD1 (5 bases). CDR3 size: 11 residues. V lost 7 bases to trimming and J lost 4 bases, with 10 bases between them. Germline loops: CDR1 SQVTM, CDR2 ANQGSEA.

The chain has TRBV20-1 and TRBJ1-1; 7 bases line up with TRBD1. CDR3 length: 11 residues. Germline values: CDR1 DFQATT, CDR2 SNEGSKA (reference sequence). CDR3 residues: CSEKGGQSAFF. For the CDR3, the DNA is TGCAGCGAAAAGGGGGGACAGTCTGCTTTCTTT.

The rearrangement joins TRBV15 to TRBJ2-7, with 8 nucleotides matching TRBD2. CDR3 length: 15 residues. CDR1 and CDR2 (germline): LNHNV, YYDKDF (reference sequence). V was pared by 5 bases and J by 0 bases, with 6 bases of the junction left unmatched. The CDR3 DNA follows: TGTGCCACCAGCGCCGACGGGGGGGTCTCCTACGAGCAGTACTTC. Encoded protein: CATSADGGVSYEQYF.

This clonotype was counted only a few times. The chain carries TRBV13 and TRBJ2-7; D gene unclear. Germline-derived CDR1 and CDR2 are PRHDT and FYEKMQ (reference sequence). Trimming stripped 0 bases from V and 5 bases from J, with 11 bases between. This CDR3 has 14 amino acids. This CDR3 is CASSLGVSYHEQYF. The CDR3 DNA reads TGTGCCAGCAGCTTAGGGGTGTCCTACCACGAGCAGTACTTC.

Within the sample, this clonotype is medium-sized. The chain is built from TRBV12-3 or TRBV12-4 and TRBJ2-7; D might be TRBD2 (6 bases). The CDR3 is 15 amino acids. Trimming cost V 6 bases and J 1 base, with 16 bases left between them. The CDR3 here is CASRNSSVHSYEQYF. The DNA of the CDR3 is TGTGCCAGCAGGAACTCTAGCGTCCATTCCTACGAGCAGTACTTC.

This clonotype was detected ten times or more. The CDR3 protein is CASSPRTDTQYF. The CDR3 nucleotides are TGTGCCAGCAGTCCCCGCACAGATACGCAGTATTTT. The chain is built from TRBV27 and TRBJ2-3, with unresolved D. V lost 5 bases and J 1 base, leaving 4 bases between the germline ends. Germline CDR1 MNHEY, CDR2 SMNVEV (reference sequence). The CDR3 totals 12 residues.

The V gene is TRBV7-3, the J gene TRBJ2-2; 8 bases match TRBD2. With 5 bases clipped from V and 5 bases from J, the junction kept 4 bases outside the gene matches. From germline, CDR1 is SGHTA and CDR2 FQGTGA. The CDR3 is 14 amino acids. This CDR3 reads CASSMTSATGELFF. DNA of the CDR3: TGTGCCAGCAGCATGACTAGCGCGACCGGGGAGCTGTTTTTT.

The V and J genes are TRBV5-1 and TRBJ1-6, with D unclear. The CDR3 runs to 14 residues. V gave up 2 bases and J gave up 8 bases, with 11 bases separating them. CDR1 is SGHRS and CDR2 is YFSETQ in the germline V gene. This chain's CDR3 is CASSLVEGYSPLHF. CDR3 bases: TGCGCCAGCAGCTTAGTGGAGGGTTATTCACCCCTCCACTTT.

This clonotype was counted many times. The V call is TRBV5-1, the J call TRBJ1-6, with TRBD1 identical over 10 bases. The CDR3 totals 14 residues. CDR1 is SGHRS and CDR2 is YFSETQ in the germline V gene. The V gene end was trimmed by 4 bases and the J gene end by 10 bases; junction bases not matched to a gene: 5. DNA for the CDR3: TGCGCCAGCAGCGCCGGGACAGGGGCCTCACCCCTCCACTTT. This gives the protein CASSAGTGASPLHF.

This clonotype was counted a few times. CDR3 DNA sequence: TGTGCCAGCAGCCCTTACTACCTAGGGGGCGGGGGTGAAGCTTTCTTT. This codes for CASSPYYLGGGGEAFF. The V gene is TRBV4-2, the J gene TRBJ1-1; 7 nucleotides line up with TRBD1. Germline CDR1 reads LGHNA; CDR2 reads YNFKEQ. Trimming at V came to 4 bases and at J to 7 bases, leaving 15 bases not matched to a gene. This CDR3 has 16 residues.

Only a few counts were recorded for this clonotype. The V call is TRBV4-2, the J call TRBJ2-7, with D possibly being TRBD2 (6 bases). CDR3 length equals 15 residues. V was shortened by 1 base and J by 7 bases, with 17 bases between the two germline ends. From germline, CDR1 is LGHNA and CDR2 YNFKEQ. CDR3 amino acids: CASSQGPRDPGEQYF. CDR3 bases: TGTGCCAGCAGCCAAGGTCCGCGGGACCCTGGGGAGCAGTACTTC.

The chain joins TRBV14 to TRBJ1-1; 7 bases map to TRBD1. The V and J ends lost 4 bases and 4 bases, in that order; junction bases with no gene match: 15. The CDR3 extends over 17 amino acids. CDR1 SGHDN and CDR2 FVKESK come from the germline V gene. The CDR3 loop is CASSPIRTGLSLTEAFF. The CDR3 DNA reads TGTGCCAGCAGCCCCATCCGGACAGGACTCAGCCTCACTGAAGCTTTCTTT. Together with reference TRBV14 and TRBJ1-1, the CDR3 gives the full variable domain: EAGVTQFPSHSVIEKGQTVTLRCDPISGHDNLYWYRRVMGKEIKFLLHFVKESKQDESGMPNNRFLAERTGGTYSTLKVQPAELEDSGVYFCASSPIRTGLSLTEAFFGQGTRLTVV.

The chain has TRBV24-1 and TRBJ2-3, with TRBD1 matching over 8 bases. This CDR3 is built from 15 residues. Germline values: CDR1 KGHDR, CDR2 SFDVKD. V shed 1 base, J shed 3 bases, and the junction held 2 bases outside the gene matches. The CDR3 DNA is TGTGCCACCAGTGATTTACGGGACAGGACAGATACGCAGTATTTT. It is translated as CATSDLRDRTDTQYF.

The V and J genes are TRBV7-6 and TRBJ1-2; D gene unclear. Germline lookup yields CDR1 SGHVS and CDR2 FNYEAQ. The CDR3 has 12 amino acids. V was clipped by 5 bases and J by 8 bases, with 12 bases between them. The DNA for the CDR3 is TGTGCCAGCAGCCCCGCGCTTAGCGGCTACACCTTC. This translates into CASSPALSGYTF.

The chain couples TRBV12-3 or TRBV12-4 to TRBJ2-3, with D possibly TRBD2 on 5 matching bases. This CDR3 contains 18 residues. V was pared by 5 bases and J by 4 bases, with 25 bases between. The CDR3 reads CASSPGAEGSVGPDTQYF. CDR3 sequence (DNA): TGTGCCAGCAGTCCCGGTGCTGAAGGGAGTGTTGGTCCAGATACGCAGTATTTT.

This clonotype was counted only a few times. The chain combines TRBV7-9 with TRBJ2-7; perhaps TRBD1 as D (8 bases). The CDR3 runs 17 residues. V was clipped by 3 bases and J by 2 bases, with 20 bases between them. CDR1 SEHNR and CDR2 FQNEAQ come from the germline V gene (reference sequence). In nucleotides, the CDR3 is TGTGCCAGCAGCTTTTTAAGTACAGGGGGGGATACCTACGAGCAGTACTTC. Translation gives CASSFLSTGGDTYEQYF.

This clonotype was seen only a few times. V gene TRBV20-1 combines with J gene TRBJ2-2; 9 bases line up with TRBD1. In germline, CDR1 is DFQATT, CDR2 SNEGSKA (reference sequence). Trimming cost V 6 bases and J 4 bases; bases outside gene matches: 9. The CDR3 extends over 15 amino acids. CDR3 loop: CSAPGTGISTGELFF. In DNA, the CDR3 is TGCAGTGCACCCGGGACAGGGATTAGCACCGGGGAGCTGTTTTTT.

This chain links TRBV6-1 with TRBJ2-7; D perhaps matches TRBD1 (6 bases). Germline V gene data show CDR1 as MNHNS and CDR2 as SASEGT. Trimming shortened V by 8 bases and J by 3 bases, and 17 bases separated the two germline ends. The CDR3 loop spans 14 amino acids. The CDR3 nucleotides are TGTGCCAGCCAAACCGGGACATGGATCTACGAGCAGTACTTC. This encodes CASQTGTWIYEQYF.

The J gene is TRBJ2-7, the V gene TRBV3-1; 10 bases match TRBD2. Germline V lookup: CDR1 LGHDT, CDR2 YNNKEL (reference sequence). The CDR3 consists of 16 residues. V lost 6 bases and J lost 2; bases outside the gene matches: 10. The CDR3 loop reads CASSLSTSGWTYEQYF. Here the CDR3 DNA reads TGTGCCAGCAGTCTTTCGACTAGCGGGTGGACCTACGAGCAGTACTTC.

The chain combines TRBV12-3 or TRBV12-4 with TRBJ1-1; tentative D call: TRBD1 (5 bases). CDR3 length: 13 amino acids. Trimming removed 3 bases from V and 6 bases from J, with 11 bases in between. CDR3 loop: CASSFGQGSEAFF. For the CDR3, the DNA is TGTGCCAGCAGTTTCGGGCAGGGCTCTGAAGCTTTCTTT.

J is TRBJ2-7 and V is TRBV12-3 or TRBV12-4; the match to TRBD1 covers 9 bases. V gave up 5 bases and J gave up 3 bases; unmatched junction bases: 5. The CDR3 is 14 residues long. The CDR3 reads CASSRQGGFYEQYF. CDR3 coding DNA: TGTGCCAGCAGTCGACAGGGGGGGTTCTACGAGCAGTACTTC.

The V and J genes are TRBV12-3 or TRBV12-4 and TRBJ2-4; a weak D match, TRBD2 (7 bases). V was pared by 7 bases and J by 2 bases, with 15 bases between. This CDR3 comprises 15 residues. CDR3 nucleotide sequence: TGTGCCAGCATTGAAGGGGGGGGGTCCAAAAACATTCAGTACTTC. As protein: CASIEGGGSKNIQYF.

This clonotype was seen more than once but under ten times. V is TRBV27 and J is TRBJ2-5; D possibly corresponds to TRBD2 (6 bases). CDR1 is MNHEY, CDR2 SMNVEV, per germline (reference sequence). V was trimmed by 5 bases and J by 5 bases, leaving 15 bases between them. The length of the CDR3 is 14 residues. The CDR3: CASSPIGGLETQYF. The CDR3 nucleotides are TGTGCCAGCAGTCCCATCGGGGGTTTGGAGACCCAGTACTTC.

The chain is built from TRBV7-9 and TRBJ2-7; D not resolved. V dropped 6 bases and J dropped 2 bases, with 11 bases sitting between them. The CDR3 spans 13 residues. Germline CDR1 reads SEHNR; CDR2 reads FQNEAQ (reference sequence). In nucleotides, the CDR3 is TGTGCCAGCAGGCCCTCAACGACCTACGAGCAGTACTTC. This gives the protein CASRPSTTYEQYF.

The chain is built from TRBV7-6 and TRBJ1-1; D remains ambiguous. V lost 3 bases and J 2 bases, leaving 10 bases between the germline ends. Looked up from germline, CDR1 is SGHVS and CDR2 is FNYEAQ. The CDR3 runs 14 residues. Here the CDR3 reads CASSFAGSNTEAFF. The CDR3 DNA is TGTGCCAGCAGCTTCGCCGGGAGCAACACTGAAGCTTTCTTT.